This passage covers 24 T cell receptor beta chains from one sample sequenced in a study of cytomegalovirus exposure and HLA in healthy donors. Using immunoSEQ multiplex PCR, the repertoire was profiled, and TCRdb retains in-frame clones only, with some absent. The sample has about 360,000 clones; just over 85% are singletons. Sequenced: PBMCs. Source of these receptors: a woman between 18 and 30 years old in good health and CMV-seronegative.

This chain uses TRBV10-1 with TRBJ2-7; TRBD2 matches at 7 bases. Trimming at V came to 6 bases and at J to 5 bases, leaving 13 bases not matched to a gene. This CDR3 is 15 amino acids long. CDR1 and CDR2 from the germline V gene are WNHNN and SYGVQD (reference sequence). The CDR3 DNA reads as TGCGCCAGCAGCCCCGGTTGGGCGGGGGTAGACGAGCAGTACTTC. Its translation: CASSPGWAGVDEQYF.

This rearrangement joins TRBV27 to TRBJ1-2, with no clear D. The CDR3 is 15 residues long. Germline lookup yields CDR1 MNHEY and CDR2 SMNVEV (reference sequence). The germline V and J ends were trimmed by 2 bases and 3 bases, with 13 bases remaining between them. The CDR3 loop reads CASSLSGPGHYGYTF. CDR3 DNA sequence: TGTGCCAGCAGTTTAAGCGGACCTGGGCACTATGGCTACACCTTC.

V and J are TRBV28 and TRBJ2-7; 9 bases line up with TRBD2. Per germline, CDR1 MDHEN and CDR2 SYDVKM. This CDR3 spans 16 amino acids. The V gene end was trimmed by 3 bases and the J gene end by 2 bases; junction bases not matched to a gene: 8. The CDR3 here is CASSFDLAGLAYEQYF. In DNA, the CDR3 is TGTGCCAGCAGTTTCGACCTAGCGGGACTCGCCTACGAGCAGTACTTC.

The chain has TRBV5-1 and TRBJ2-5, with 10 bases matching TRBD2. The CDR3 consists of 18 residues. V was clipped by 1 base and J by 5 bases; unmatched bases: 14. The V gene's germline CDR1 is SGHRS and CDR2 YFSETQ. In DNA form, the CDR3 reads TGCGCCAGCAGCTTGTTAGGGCGACTAGCGGGCCTCGGGGAGACCCAGTACTTC. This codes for CASSLLGRLAGLGETQYF.

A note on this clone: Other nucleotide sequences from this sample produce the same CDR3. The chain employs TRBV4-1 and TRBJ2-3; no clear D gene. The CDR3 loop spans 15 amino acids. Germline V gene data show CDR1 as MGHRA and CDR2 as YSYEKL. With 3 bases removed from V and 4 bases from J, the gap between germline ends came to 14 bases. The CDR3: CASSQAQVGPDTQYF. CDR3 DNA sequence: TGCGCCAGCAGCCAGGCGCAGGTGGGTCCAGATACGCAGTATTTT.

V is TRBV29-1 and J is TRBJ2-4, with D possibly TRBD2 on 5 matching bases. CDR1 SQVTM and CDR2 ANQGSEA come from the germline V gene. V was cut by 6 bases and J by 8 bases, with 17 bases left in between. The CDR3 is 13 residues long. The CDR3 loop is CSVRLTPRDIQYF. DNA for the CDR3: TGCAGCGTCCGCCTTACCCCGAGGGACATTCAGTACTTC.

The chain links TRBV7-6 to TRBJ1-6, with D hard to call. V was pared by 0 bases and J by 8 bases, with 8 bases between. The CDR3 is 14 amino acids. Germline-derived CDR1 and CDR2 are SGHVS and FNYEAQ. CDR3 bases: TGTGCCAGCAGCTTAGCCCCCCCGGATTCACCCCTCCACTTT. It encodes CASSLAPPDSPLHF.

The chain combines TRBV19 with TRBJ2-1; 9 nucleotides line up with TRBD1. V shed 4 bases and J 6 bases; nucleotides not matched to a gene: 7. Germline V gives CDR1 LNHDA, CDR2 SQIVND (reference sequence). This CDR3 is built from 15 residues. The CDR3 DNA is TGTGCCAGTAGTAAGAGACAGGGGGGAATCAATGAGCAGTTCTTC. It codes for CASSKRQGGINEQFF.

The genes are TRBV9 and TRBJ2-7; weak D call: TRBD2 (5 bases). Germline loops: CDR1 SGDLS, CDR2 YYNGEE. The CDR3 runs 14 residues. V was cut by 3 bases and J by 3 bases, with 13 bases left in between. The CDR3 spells CASSAQPGFYEQYF. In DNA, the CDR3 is TGTGCCAGCAGCGCCCAGCCGGGATTCTACGAGCAGTACTTC.

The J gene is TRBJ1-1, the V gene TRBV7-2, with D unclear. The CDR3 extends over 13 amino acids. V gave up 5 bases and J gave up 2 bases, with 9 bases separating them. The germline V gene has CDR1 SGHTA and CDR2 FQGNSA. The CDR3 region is CASSVGENTEAFF. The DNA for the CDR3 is TGTGCCAGCAGCGTCGGGGAAAACACTGAAGCTTTCTTT.

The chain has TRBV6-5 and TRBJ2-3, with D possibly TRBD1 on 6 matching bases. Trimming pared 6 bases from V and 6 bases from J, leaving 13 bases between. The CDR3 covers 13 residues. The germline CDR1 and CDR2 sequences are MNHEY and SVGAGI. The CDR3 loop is CASRQGGGDTQYF. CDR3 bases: TGTGCCAGCAGACAAGGGGGTGGTGATACGCAGTATTTT.

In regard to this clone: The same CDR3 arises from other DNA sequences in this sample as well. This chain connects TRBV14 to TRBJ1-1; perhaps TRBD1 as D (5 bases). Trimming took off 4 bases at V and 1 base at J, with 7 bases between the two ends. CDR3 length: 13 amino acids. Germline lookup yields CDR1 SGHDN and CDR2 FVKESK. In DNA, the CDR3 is TGTGCCAGCAGCCCCGGACAGAACACTGAAGCTTTCTTT. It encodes CASSPGQNTEAFF.

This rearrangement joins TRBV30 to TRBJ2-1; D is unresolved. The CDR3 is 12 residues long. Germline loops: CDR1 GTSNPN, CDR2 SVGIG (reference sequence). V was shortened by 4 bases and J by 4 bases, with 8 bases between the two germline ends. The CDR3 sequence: CAWKGGYNEQFF. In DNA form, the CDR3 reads TGTGCCTGGAAAGGCGGTTACAATGAGCAGTTCTTC.

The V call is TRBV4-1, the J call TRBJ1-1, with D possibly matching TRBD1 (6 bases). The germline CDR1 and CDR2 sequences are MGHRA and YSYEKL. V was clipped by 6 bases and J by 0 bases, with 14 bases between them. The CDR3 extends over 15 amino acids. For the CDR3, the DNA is TGCGCCAGCAGACCAGGACAGACCATGAACACTGAAGCTTTCTTT. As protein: CASRPGQTMNTEAFF.

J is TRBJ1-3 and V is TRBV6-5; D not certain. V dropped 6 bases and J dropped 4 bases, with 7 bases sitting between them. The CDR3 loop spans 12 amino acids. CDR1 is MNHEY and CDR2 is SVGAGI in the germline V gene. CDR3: CASSPRGNTIYF. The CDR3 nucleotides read TGTGCCAGCAGCCCCCGGGGAAACACCATATATTTT.

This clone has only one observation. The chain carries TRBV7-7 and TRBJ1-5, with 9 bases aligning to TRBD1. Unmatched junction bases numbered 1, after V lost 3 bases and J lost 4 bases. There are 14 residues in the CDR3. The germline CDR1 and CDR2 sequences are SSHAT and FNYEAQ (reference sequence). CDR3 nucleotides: TGTGCCAGCAGCTTCGGGACAGGGAATCAGCCCCAGCATTTT. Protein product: CASSFGTGNQPQHF.

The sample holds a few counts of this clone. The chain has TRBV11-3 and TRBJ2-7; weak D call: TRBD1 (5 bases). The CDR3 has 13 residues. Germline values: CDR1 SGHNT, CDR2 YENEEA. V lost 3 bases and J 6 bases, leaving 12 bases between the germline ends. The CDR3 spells CASSFGRVCEQYF. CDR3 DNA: TGTGCCAGCAGCTTTGGCAGGGTTTGCGAGCAGTACTTC.

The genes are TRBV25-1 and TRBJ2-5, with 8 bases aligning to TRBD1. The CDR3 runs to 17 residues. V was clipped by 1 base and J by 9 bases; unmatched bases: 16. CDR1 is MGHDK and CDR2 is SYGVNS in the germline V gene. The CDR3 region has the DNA TGTGCCAGCAGTGAATTTCAGGGGGCCCCGGCCGGAGGGGCCCAGTACTTC. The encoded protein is CASSEFQGAPAGGAQYF.

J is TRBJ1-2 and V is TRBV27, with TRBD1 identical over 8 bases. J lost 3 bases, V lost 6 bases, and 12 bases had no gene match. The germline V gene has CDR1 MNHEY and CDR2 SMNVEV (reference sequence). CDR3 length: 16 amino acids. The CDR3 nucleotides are TGTGCCAGCAGCCGGGCCTGGGACAGGTTGGACTATGGCTACACCTTC. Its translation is CASSRAWDRLDYGYTF.

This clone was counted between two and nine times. CDR3 residues: CAWVPGTATYEQYF. CDR3 DNA: TGTGCCTGGGTTCCCGGGACAGCCACTTACGAGCAGTACTTC. The chain links TRBV30 to TRBJ2-7; the match to TRBD1 covers 7 bases. CDR1 and CDR2 from the germline V gene are GTSNPN and SVGIG (reference sequence). The CDR3 spans 14 residues. Unmatched junction bases numbered 11, after V lost 5 bases and J lost 4 bases.

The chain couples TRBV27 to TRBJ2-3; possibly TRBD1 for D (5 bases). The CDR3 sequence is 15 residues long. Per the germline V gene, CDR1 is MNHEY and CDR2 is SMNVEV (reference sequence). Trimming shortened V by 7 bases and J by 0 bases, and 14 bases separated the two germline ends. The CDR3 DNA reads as TGTGCCAGCACCGACCAGGGCCTTAGCACAGATACGCAGTATTTT. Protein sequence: CASTDQGLSTDTQYF.

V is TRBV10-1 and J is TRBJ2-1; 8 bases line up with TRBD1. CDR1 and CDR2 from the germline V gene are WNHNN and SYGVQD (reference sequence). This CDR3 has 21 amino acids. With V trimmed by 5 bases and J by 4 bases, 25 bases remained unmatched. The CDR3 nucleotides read TGCGCCAGCAGTCCAACATCCGGACAGGGCGTTAACCCTGACCAATACAATGAGCAGTTCTTC. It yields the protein CASSPTSGQGVNPDQYNEQFF.

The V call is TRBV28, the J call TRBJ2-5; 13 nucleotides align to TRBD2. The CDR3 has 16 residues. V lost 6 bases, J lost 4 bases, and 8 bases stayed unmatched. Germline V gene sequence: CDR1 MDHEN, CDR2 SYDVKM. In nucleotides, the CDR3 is TGTGCCAGCAGCCCCGGACTAGCGGGAGTGGCAGAGACCCAGTACTTC. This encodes CASSPGLAGVAETQYF.

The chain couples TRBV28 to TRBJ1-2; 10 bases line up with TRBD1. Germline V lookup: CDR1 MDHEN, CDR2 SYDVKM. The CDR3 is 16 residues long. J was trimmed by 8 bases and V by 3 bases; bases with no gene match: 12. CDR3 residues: CASSFTLGTGAMGYTF. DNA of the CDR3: TGTGCCAGCAGTTTCACCCTCGGGACAGGGGCAATGGGCTACACCTTC.